The 32 T cell receptor beta chains below all came from one sample that was sequenced in a study of shared clonotypes between healthy human individuals. The protocol was immunoSEQ multiplex PCR, while the TCRdb copy is restricted to in-frame clones and leaves out a portion. Altogether about 980,000 clones are present, approximately 80% being singletons, with the ten largest covering approximately 1.5%. Sequenced sample: memory CD4+ T cells sorted from blood. The subset is: CD45RA-negative fraction. These receptors were taken from a man aged 18 to 29 in good health.

This sequence joins TRBV5-1 and TRBJ2-1, with D maybe TRBD2 (5 bases). The germline V and J ends were trimmed by 0 bases and 7 bases, with 11 bases remaining between them. The germline CDR1 and CDR2 sequences are SGHRS and YFSETQ. The CDR3 runs 14 residues. Here the CDR3 DNA reads TGCGCCAGCAGCTTGGGCCTGGAGGCGAATGAGCAGTTCTTC. Its translation: CASSLGLEANEQFF.

The chain links TRBV11-2 to TRBJ2-5, with a possible D match to TRBD1 (6 bases). Trimming shortened V by 10 bases and J by 4 bases, and 19 bases separated the two germline ends. This CDR3 has 14 residues. From germline, CDR1 is SGHAT and CDR2 FQNNGV. CDR3 sequence: CATSRKVRGETQYF. The CDR3 DNA reads TGTGCCACCTCCAGGAAGGTCAGGGGAGAGACCCAGTACTTC.

The chain carries TRBV10-1 and TRBJ2-6, with D perhaps being TRBD1 or TRBD2 (6 bases each). Germline assignment: CDR1 WNHNN and CDR2 SYGVQD (reference sequence). The CDR3 runs 16 residues. The V end lost 6 bases, the J end lost 1 base, and 13 bases lay between the germline ends. CDR3: CASRHKGGSGANVLTF. CDR3 DNA: TGCGCCAGCAGGCATAAGGGGGGATCTGGGGCCAACGTCCTGACTTTC.

Worth noting for this clone: The same CDR3 arises from other DNA sequences in this sample as well. The gene calls are TRBV6-6 and TRBJ1-5; D gene unclear. Germline V lookup: CDR1 MNHNY, CDR2 SVGAGI (reference sequence). V was clipped by 2 bases and J by 3 bases, with 8 bases between them. The CDR3 is 14 amino acids. CDR3: CASSYLQNNQPQHF. The CDR3 DNA sequence: TGTGCCAGCAGTTACCTGCAGAACAATCAGCCCCAGCATTTT.

The V gene is TRBV2, the J gene TRBJ2-7; D might be TRBD2 (7 bases). The CDR3 sequence is 12 residues long. The germline V gene encodes CDR1 SNHLY and CDR2 FYNNEI. V lost 11 bases and J 2 bases, leaving 13 bases between the germline ends. DNA of the CDR3: TGTGCCGGCCGCGGGGGCCCCTACGAGCAGTACTTC. Its translation is CAGRGGPYEQYF.

The rearrangement uses TRBV6-6 and TRBJ2-7; possibly TRBD1 for D (5 bases). Deletions cut 7 bases from V and 4 bases from J, with 17 bases between. Germline CDR1 reads MNHNY; CDR2 reads SVGAGI (reference sequence). This CDR3 region has 14 residues. The CDR3 DNA reads as TGTGCCAGCAACATAGACAGCAGCGAATACGAGCAGTACTTC. This codes for CASNIDSSEYEQYF.

This chain joins TRBV2 and TRBJ2-4, with TRBD2 as a possible D gene (6 bases). The germline CDR1 and CDR2 sequences are SNHLY and FYNNEI. V was shortened by 7 bases and J by 7 bases, with 17 bases between the two germline ends. This CDR3 contains 14 residues. The CDR3 DNA reads as TGTGCCAGCACCGGGACTGCCGGCGGGAACATTCAGTACTTC. It is translated as CASTGTAGGNIQYF.

J is TRBJ2-2 and V is TRBV5-4; the match to TRBD2 covers 7 bases. The CDR3 loop spans 16 amino acids. The germline V gene has CDR1 SGHNT and CDR2 YYREEE (reference sequence). The junction had 11 bases not matched to a gene; V was cut back by 6 bases and J by 3 bases. This CDR3 reads CASNRGGSLYTGELFF. The DNA of the CDR3 is TGTGCCAGCAACCGAGGCGGGAGCTTGTACACCGGGGAGCTGTTTTTT.

This chain joins TRBV9 and TRBJ1-1; 7 nucleotides match TRBD1. This CDR3 is built from 16 residues. CDR1 and CDR2 (germline): SGDLS, YYNGEE. After removal of 0 bases from V and 6 bases from J, the junction contained 11 bases not matched to a gene. CDR3 DNA sequence: TGTGCCAGCAGCGTAGGGTCGGGGAGGGGGCTCTCTGAAGCTTTCTTT. It yields the protein CASSVGSGRGLSEAFF.

V is TRBV5-6 and J is TRBJ2-5; D gene uncertain. In germline, CDR1 is SGHDT, CDR2 YYEEEE. V gave up 8 bases and J gave up 5 bases, with 16 bases separating them. The CDR3 totals 13 residues. The CDR3 here is CASADRTRETQYF. Here the CDR3 DNA reads TGTGCCAGTGCGGACCGGACCAGGGAGACCCAGTACTTC.

A remark on this clone: This sample includes further DNA sequences coding for the same CDR3. This sequence joins TRBV6-5 and TRBJ1-5; a weak D match, TRBD1 (5 bases). Germline V gene sequence: CDR1 MNHEY, CDR2 SVGAGI. The CDR3 spans 14 residues. Trimming pared 1 base from V and 5 bases from J, leaving 9 bases between. The CDR3: CASSYWQGDQPQHF. In DNA form, the CDR3 reads TGTGCCAGCAGTTACTGGCAAGGGGATCAGCCCCAGCATTTT.

This clone was seen only a few times. V and J are TRBV7-9 and TRBJ2-7; TRBD1 is a possible D gene (6 bases). The CDR3 is 14 residues long. Per the germline V gene, CDR1 is SEHNR and CDR2 is FQNEAQ (reference sequence). Trimming took 7 bases from V and 2 from J, leaving 15 bases between them. CDR3 nucleotide sequence: TGTGCCAGCACCTCCGGGACACTCACCTACGAGCAGTACTTC. Translated, it gives CASTSGTLTYEQYF.

The chain has TRBV10-3 and TRBJ2-2, with 7 positions matching TRBD1. This CDR3 region has 14 residues. V shed 10 bases and J 1 base; nucleotides not matched to a gene: 6. The germline CDR1 and CDR2 sequences are ENHRY and SYGVKD. CDR3 loop: CATWTGRNTGELFF. CDR3 coding DNA: TGTGCCACCTGGACAGGTCGGAACACCGGGGAGCTGTTTTTT.

As for this clone: The junction differs from germline at one of its ends, possibly a read error. This chain uses TRBV7-7 with TRBJ2-3, with 10 bases that match TRBD1. Germline values: CDR1 SSHAT, CDR2 FNYEAQ (reference sequence). The CDR3 extends over 15 amino acids. The CDR3 region is CASSLTGQGLDTQYF. CDR3 DNA sequence: TGTGCTAGCAGCTTAACGGGACAGGGGTTAGATACGCAGTATTTT.

A few counts support this clone. V and J are TRBV5-1 and TRBJ2-7, with D maybe TRBD2 (6 bases). Germline-derived CDR1 and CDR2 are SGHRS and YFSETQ. V lost 4 bases and J 6 bases, leaving 17 bases between the germline ends. CDR3 size: 14 residues. The CDR3 is CASSLARQESEQYF. CDR3 sequence (DNA): TGCGCCAGCAGCCTAGCGAGACAAGAATCCGAGCAGTACTTC.

This chain connects TRBV28 to TRBJ2-3; D is undetermined. V was clipped by 6 bases and J by 3 bases, with 19 bases between them. Germline V gives CDR1 MDHEN, CDR2 SYDVKM. The CDR3 covers 16 residues. The CDR3 DNA follows: TGTGCCAGCAGCGAGTCCGGGTCTGTGGGGACAGATACGCAGTATTTT. Its translation: CASSESGSVGTDTQYF. The whole variable domain, remainder taken from reference TRBV28 and TRBJ2-3, is DVKVTQSSRYLVKRTGEKVFLECVQDMDHENMFWYRQDPGLGLRLIYFSYDVKMKEKGDIPEGYSVSREKKERFSLILESASTNQTSMYLCASSESGSVGTDTQYFGPGTRLTVL.

This clone was counted between two and nine times. This sequence joins TRBV5-1 and TRBJ1-6, with 9 bases aligning to TRBD1. Trimming took 1 base from V and 8 from J; bases not matched to a gene: 4. Germline V gene sequence: CDR1 SGHRS, CDR2 YFSETQ. This CDR3 is built from 15 residues. The CDR3 is CASSLTTGGDSPLHF. DNA for the CDR3: TGCGCCAGCAGCTTGACCACAGGGGGCGATTCACCCCTCCACTTT.

The V call is TRBV4-3, the J call TRBJ2-7; 10 bases line up with TRBD1. Germline V gene lookup returns CDR1 LGHNA and CDR2 YSLEER. With V trimmed by 0 bases and J by 6 bases, 5 bases remained unmatched. The CDR3 loop spans 15 amino acids. The CDR3: CASSQEWDRGGEQYF. The CDR3 DNA reads TGCGCCAGCAGCCAAGAGTGGGACAGGGGAGGCGAGCAGTACTTC.

The chain has TRBV19 and TRBJ2-7, with D maybe TRBD2 (6 bases). This CDR3 spans 15 amino acids. V was shortened by 6 bases and J by 4 bases, with 19 bases between the two germline ends. Germline loops: CDR1 LNHDA, CDR2 SQIVND (reference sequence). The CDR3 reads CASSDLSSARYEQYF. The DNA for the CDR3 is TGTGCCAGTAGCGATCTCTCTAGCGCGCGTTACGAGCAGTACTTC.

The rearrangement uses TRBV27 and TRBJ2-7, with TRBD1 matching over 10 bases. From germline, CDR1 is MNHEY and CDR2 SMNVEV (reference sequence). J was trimmed by 2 bases and V by 7 bases; bases with no gene match: 5. The CDR3 sequence is 14 residues long. CDR3 sequence reads: CASTRGTGAYEQYF. CDR3 nucleotide sequence: TGTGCCAGCACCCGCGGGACAGGGGCCTACGAGCAGTACTTC.

V and J are TRBV5-1 and TRBJ2-7, with a tentative D call TRBD1 (5 bases). This CDR3 is built from 15 residues. Germline V CDR1 and CDR2: SGHRS, YFSETQ. Trimming pared 3 bases from V and 1 base from J, leaving 14 bases between. The chain's CDR3 is CASSSGQQFSYEQYF. Here the CDR3 DNA reads TGCGCCAGCAGCTCCGGACAACAGTTTTCCTACGAGCAGTACTTC.

This chain links TRBV30 with TRBJ2-7; no clear D. Trimming took 5 bases from V and 2 from J, leaving 10 bases between them. The CDR3 runs to 12 residues. From germline, CDR1 is GTSNPN and CDR2 SVGIG (reference sequence). Written as DNA, the CDR3 is TGTGCCTGGGGCCCTAGAACCTACGAGCAGTACTTC. Translating it yields CAWGPRTYEQYF. The variable domain in full, completed from reference TRBV30 and TRBJ2-7, reads SQTIHQWPATLVQPVGSPLSLECTVEGTSNPNLYWYRQAAGRGLQLLFYSVGIGQISSEVPQNLSASRPQDRQFILSSKKLLLSDSGFYLCAWGPRTYEQYFGPGTRLTVT.

This clone was observed a handful of times. This sequence joins TRBV19 and TRBJ2-3; D is perhaps TRBD2 (5 bases). The V gene lost 6 bases and the J gene lost 2 bases, with 9 bases spanning the gap. This CDR3 spans 13 amino acids. Germline V gene sequence: CDR1 LNHDA, CDR2 SQIVND (reference sequence). The chain's CDR3 is CASREDPTDTQYF. The CDR3 DNA sequence: TGTGCCAGTAGGGAGGACCCCACAGATACGCAGTATTTT. Full variable domain (missing parts from reference TRBV19 and TRBJ2-3): DGGITQSPKYLFRKEGQNVTLSCEQNLNHDAMYWYRQDPGQGLRLIYYSQIVNDFQKGDIAEGYSVSREKKESFPLTVTSAQKNPTAFYLCASREDPTDTQYFGPGTRLTVL.

The CDR3: CAISALAGVADTQYF. For the CDR3, the DNA is TGTGCCATCAGTGCCCTAGCGGGAGTTGCAGATACGCAGTATTTT. The chain links TRBV10-3 to TRBJ2-3; 10 bases are shared with TRBD2. The CDR3 runs 15 residues. Germline V CDR1 and CDR2: ENHRY, SYGVKD. V lost 4 bases and J lost 4; bases outside the gene matches: 5.

This clone was seen a few times. The J gene is TRBJ2-3, the V gene TRBV13, with TRBD1 matching over 7 bases. Germline assignment: CDR1 PRHDT and CDR2 FYEKMQ (reference sequence). Unmatched junction bases numbered 8, after V lost 5 bases and J lost 6 bases. The CDR3 contains 14 residues. The CDR3 here is CASSPRQGGDTQYF. DNA of the CDR3: TGTGCCAGCAGCCCTCGACAGGGTGGGGATACGCAGTATTTT.

The chain carries TRBV21-1 and TRBJ1-2. TRBV21-1 is assigned pseudogene status. The CDR3 has 16 amino acids. The CDR3 DNA reads TGTGCCAGCAGCAAAGGGTCTTTTGTTGTGGTCTATGGCTACACCTTC. It is translated as CASSKGSFVVVYGYTF.

V is TRBV18 and J is TRBJ1-3; the match to TRBD1 covers 12 bases. CDR3 length equals 16 residues. CDR1 and CDR2 (germline): KGHSH, LQKENI. The ends lost 3 bases at V and 7 bases at J; junction bases unmatched: 7. CDR3 in amino acids: CASSPPGQGASNTIYF. CDR3 nucleotide sequence: TGTGCCAGCTCACCCCCGGGACAGGGGGCGTCGAACACCATATATTTT.

The rearrangement uses TRBV27 and TRBJ1-2; 8 bases map to TRBD1. Germline CDR1 MNHEY, CDR2 SMNVEV (reference sequence). This CDR3 comprises 13 residues. After removal of 6 bases from V and 5 bases from J, the junction contained 5 bases not matched to a gene. This CDR3 reads CASRRQGRYGYTF. The CDR3 DNA sequence: TGTGCCAGCAGGCGACAGGGGAGGTATGGCTACACCTTC.

V is TRBV6-1 and J is TRBJ1-5, with a weak D call TRBD1 (6 bases). The germline gives CDR1 MNHNS, CDR2 SASEGT. The V gene lost 2 bases and the J gene lost 7 bases, with 12 bases spanning the gap. This CDR3 is 14 amino acids long. The CDR3 here is CASSEYREGQPQHF. In DNA, the CDR3 is TGTGCCAGCAGTGAATACAGGGAGGGGCAGCCCCAGCATTTT.

The chain carries TRBV4-1 and TRBJ2-3, with TRBD1 matching 8 bases. The length of the CDR3 is 17 residues. Trimming at V came to 4 bases and at J to 1 base, leaving 10 bases not matched to a gene. Germline loops: CDR1 MGHRA, CDR2 YSYEKL. The CDR3 is CASSRGIGTGGTDTQYF. The CDR3 coding sequence is TGCGCCAGCAGCCGCGGGATAGGGACAGGCGGCACAGATACGCAGTATTTT.

The V call is TRBV5-8, the J call TRBJ2-3; maybe TRBD2 (5 bases). Per the germline V gene, CDR1 is SGHTS and CDR2 is YDEGEE. V lost 4 bases to trimming and J lost 3 bases, with 15 bases between them. The CDR3 covers 15 residues. In DNA form, the CDR3 reads TGTGCCAGCAGCCGAAAAATCAGAGGGACAGATACGCAGTATTTT. Translating gives CASSRKIRGTDTQYF.

The chain joins TRBV11-2 to TRBJ2-5, with 10 bases identical to TRBD2. Unmatched junction bases numbered 11, after V lost 1 base and J lost 6 bases. Germline CDR1 and CDR2: SGHAT and FQNNGV. The CDR3 totals 17 residues. The CDR3 is CASSLGGSGGATKTQYF. CDR3 in DNA: TGTGCCAGCAGCTTAGGTGGAAGCGGGGGGGCCACGAAGACCCAGTACTTC.